These T cell receptor beta chains were read from a single sample in a study of shared clonotypes between healthy human individuals. TCRdb's copy holds only in-frame clones and misses some; the assay was immunoSEQ multiplex PCR. Of 1,500,000 or so clones in the sample, about 98.5% are singletons; the top ten hold about 0.35%. The specimen sequenced was naive CD4+ T cells sorted from blood. All receptors come from a man aged 25-45 years in good health. Both conserved end residues are part of each CDR3. The D gene is left open where the match is weak. Where a row states a size, it is once, few, many or the class of an expanded clone; other rows omit it.

j_gene	abundance	len	d_gene	v_gene	CDR3nt	CDR3aa
TRBJ2-3	NA	18	TRBD1	TRBV5-1	TGCGCCAGCAGCTTGATAGGGACAGGGGGTCGCAGCACAGATACGCAGTATTTT	CASSLIGTGGRSTDTQYF
TRBJ1-5	NA	14	NA	TRBV10-1	TGCGCCAGCAGTGAGTCAGGAAGCAATCAGCCCCAGCATTTT	CASSESGSNQPQHF
TRBJ1-2	NA	18	NA	TRBV11-2	TGTGCCAGCAGCTTGCGTTCGGGCGGGGGGCACCCTCTCTATGGCTACACCTTC	CASSLRSGGGHPLYGYTF
TRBJ2-7	NA	16	NA	TRBV30	TGTGCCTGGAGTGTATACCCGCCGCAGCGGGCCTACGAGCAGTACTTC	CAWSVYPPQRAYEQYF
TRBJ2-7	NA	13	NA	TRBV10-2	TGCGCCAGTCAAAAGGGGATTTCCTACGAGCAGTACTTC	CASQKGISYEQYF
TRBJ2-6	NA	18	TRBD1	TRBV5-1	TGCGCCAGCAGCTTGGTTTGGACAGGGGCGCCTGGGGCCAACGTCCTGACTTTC	CASSLVWTGAPGANVLTF
TRBJ2-6	NA	15	TRBD1	TRBV30	TGTGCCTGGAGGGTCGACAGGGCTGGAGCCAACGTCCTGACTTTC	CAWRVDRAGANVLTF
TRBJ1-1	NA	10	NA	TRBV20-1	TGCAGTGCTACCTCGACTGAAGCTTTCTTT	CSATSTEAFF
TRBJ1-1	NA	15	NA	TRBV19	TGTGCCAGTAGTATAGACCGCGCTGACAGGATAGGAGCTTTCTTT	CASSIDRADRIGAFF
TRBJ1-1	NA	16	TRBD1	TRBV6-6	TGTGCCAGCAGGGACCAGGGGGCTTGGGTGAACACTGAAGCTTTCTTT	CASRDQGAWVNTEAFF
TRBJ2-7	NA	14	TRBD2	TRBV10-1	TGCGCCAGCAGTGGCCTAGCGGGAACCTACGAGCAGTACTTC	CASSGLAGTYEQYF
TRBJ1-1	once	15	NA	TRBV5-1	TGCGCCAGCAGCTTGGATAGGGTTGGTGGCACTGAAGCTTTCTTT	CASSLDRVGGTEAFF
TRBJ2-2	NA	15	NA	TRBV7-6	TGTGCCAGCAGCTTATATAGGGCGAACACCGGGGAGCTGTTTTTT	CASSLYRANTGELFF
TRBJ2-3	NA	14	NA	TRBV4-1	TGCGCCAGCAGCCGCCCGGGGGGCTCAGATACGCAGTATTTT	CASSRPGGSDTQYF
TRBJ2-3	NA	16	NA	TRBV5-5	TGTGCCAGCAGCTTGGGTAACTTTCCTGCCACAGATACGCAGTATTTT	CASSLGNFPATDTQYF
TRBJ2-2	NA	17	TRBD2	TRBV30	TGTGCCTGGAGTGTCGGGTGGACTAGCGGGCCTACCGGGGAGCTGTTTTTT	CAWSVGWTSGPTGELFF
TRBJ2-1	NA	13	NA	TRBV5-1	TGCGCCAGCAGCTTACAGGGCTACAATGAGCAGTTCTTC	CASSLQGYNEQFF
TRBJ2-7	NA	15	TRBD2	TRBV18	TGTGCCAGCTCACAGTCTGGCGGGAGCTCCTACGAGCAGTACTTC	CASSQSGGSSYEQYF
TRBJ1-2	NA	12	NA	TRBV7-9	TGTGCCAGCAGCCTCCGGGGCTATGGCTACACCTTC	CASSLRGYGYTF
TRBJ2-3	NA	15	NA	TRBV7-3	TGTGCCAGCAGCTTATCTTTCAGCCACACAGATACGCAGTATTTT	CASSLSFSHTDTQYF
TRBJ2-7	NA	15	NA	TRBV19	TGTGCCAACGGTCCAGACAGTCCCTACTCCTACGAGCAGTACTTC	CANGPDSPYSYEQYF
TRBJ2-3	NA	14	NA	TRBV28	TGTGCCAGCAGTTGGGACCCTAGTCTAAATACGCAGTATTTT	CASSWDPSLNTQYF
TRBJ2-2	NA	16	TRBD2	TRBV27	TGTGCCAGCAGTTTAAATCTAGCGGGGAACACCGGGGAGCTGTTTTTT	CASSLNLAGNTGELFF
TRBJ2-3	NA	16	TRBD2	TRBV5-1	TGCGCCAGCAGCTCGACTAGCGGGCGGTTGACAGATACGCAGTATTTT	CASSSTSGRLTDTQYF
TRBJ2-5	NA	15	TRBD1	TRBV5-1	TGCGCCAGCGGAGGCCGGGACAGGGGGCAAGAGACCCAGTACTTC	CASGGRDRGQETQYF
TRBJ2-1	NA	18	TRBD2	TRBV7-3	TGTGCCAGCAGCTTAATCCCTCCGCGGCGGGAGACCTACAATGAGCAGTTCTTC	CASSLIPPRRETYNEQFF
TRBJ2-4	NA	14	NA	TRBV7-3	TGTGCCAGCAGCTTAGAAGGGTCCAAAAACATTCAGTACTTC	CASSLEGSKNIQYF
TRBJ2-5	NA	14	NA	TRBV10-3	TGTGCCATCAGTGCACAGGGAGCTAGGGAGACCCAGTACTTC	CAISAQGARETQYF
TRBJ2-5	NA	11	NA	TRBV14	TGTGCCAGCAGCCAATATGAGACCCAGTACTTC	CASSQYETQYF
TRBJ2-2	NA	14	NA	TRBV7-2	TGTGCCAGCAGCCTCAAGACATTCCCCCCGTGGCTGTTTTTT	CASSLKTFPPWLFF
TRBJ2-7	NA	16	TRBD1	TRBV25-1	TGTGCCAGCAGTGACCGGGCCCCGGGACAGGGCTACGAGCAGTACTTC	CASSDRAPGQGYEQYF
TRBJ2-1	NA	13	NA	TRBV18	TGTGCCAGCTACCAGGGGTTGGTGGATGAGCAGTTCTTC	CASYQGLVDEQFF
TRBJ2-7	NA	15	NA	TRBV6-5	TGTGCCAGCCGTGGCCCCCATACTACTAAATACGAGCAGTACTTC	CASRGPHTTKYEQYF
TRBJ2-7	NA	13	TRBD1	TRBV29-1	TGCAGCGTTGCGGGACAGGGGAACCACGAGCAGTACTTC	CSVAGQGNHEQYF
TRBJ2-1	NA	11	NA	TRBV6-5	TGTGCCAGCAGTTACGAGGGTGAGCAGTTCTTC	CASSYEGEQFF
TRBJ2-1	NA	13	NA	TRBV7-9	TGTGCCAGCTCGATTTCTAGCACCGATGAGCAGTTCTTC	CASSISSTDEQFF
TRBJ2-2	NA	17	TRBD2	TRBV7-6	TGTGCCAGCAGCTTAGCCGTAGCGGGTTCGAACACCGGGGAGCTGTTTTTT	CASSLAVAGSNTGELFF
TRBJ1-5	NA	15	TRBD1	TRBV15	TGTGCCACCAAAATGCAACAGGGGTCCAATCAGCCCCAGCATTTT	CATKMQQGSNQPQHF
TRBJ1-5	NA	15	NA	TRBV28	TGTGCCAGCAGTTTACGGCGGCATAGCAATCAGCCCCAGCATTTT	CASSLRRHSNQPQHF
TRBJ1-1	NA	14	NA	TRBV28	TGTGCCAGCAGTAGTATGGGGTCGTACACTGAAGCTTTCTTT	CASSSMGSYTEAFF
TRBJ1-1	once	12	NA	TRBV19	TGTGCCAGTACCTTAGACGGCTATGAAGCTTTCTTT	CASTLDGYEAFF
TRBJ1-2	NA	15	NA	TRBV10-3	TGTGCCATCAGGGATGAGACGGGACGGGTGCGTGGCTACACCTTC	CAIRDETGRVRGYTF
TRBJ2-5	NA	15	NA	TRBV15	TGTGCCACCAGCAGAGATCTTGGGGGCCTGGAGACCCAGTACTTC	CATSRDLGGLETQYF
TRBJ2-2	NA	17	NA	TRBV4-1	TGCGCCAGCAGCCACGACCCGTCGCTATCGAACACCGGGGAGCTGTTTTTT	CASSHDPSLSNTGELFF
TRBJ2-7	NA	15	NA	TRBV19	TGTGCCAGTAGCACAACTCGCCTTAGCTCCTACGAGCAGTACTTC	CASSTTRLSSYEQYF